One sample yielded the 19 T cell receptor beta chains listed below, sequenced in a study of OX40 agonist ivuxolimab in advanced cancers. The protocol was immunoSEQ multiplex PCR, while the TCRdb copy is restricted to in-frame clones and leaves out a portion. This sample has tens of thousands of clones, with around 91% found just once. This specimen consisted of CD4+ or CD8+ T cells sorted from blood, obtained in a trial of the OX40 agonist ivuxolimab. The receptor set was obtained from an adult with an advanced solid tumor such as melanoma, head and neck, liver or kidney cancer.

The chain combines TRBV6-6 with TRBJ1-6, with a tentative D call TRBD1 (5 bases). Germline V gene sequence: CDR1 MNHNY, CDR2 SVGAGI (reference sequence). The germline V and J ends were trimmed by 7 bases and 5 bases, with 15 bases remaining between them. CDR3 size: 15 residues. CDR3 amino acids: CASTPRQLNNSPLHF. The CDR3 bases are TGTGCCAGCACCCCCCGACAGCTCAATAATTCACCCCTCCACTTT.

This clone has a handful of counts. The chain uses TRBV19 and TRBJ2-7; TRBD2 agrees at 11 bases. The CDR3 is 16 residues long. With 9 bases clipped from V and 3 bases from J, the junction kept 13 bases outside the gene matches. The germline V gene encodes CDR1 LNHDA and CDR2 SQIVND (reference sequence). In DNA form, the CDR3 reads TGTGCCAGGACTTTAACCTCTAGCGGGGGGTTCTACGAGCAGTACGTC. It yields the protein CARTLTSSGGFYEQYV.

This chain links TRBV28 with TRBJ1-5, with TRBD1 matching over 7 bases. The germline V gene has CDR1 MDHEN and CDR2 SYDVKM. The CDR3 is 13 residues long. The junction had 3 bases not matched to a gene; V was cut back by 10 bases and J by 0 bases. Here the CDR3 reads CAIRGSSNQPQHF. The CDR3 DNA sequence: TGTGCCATCAGGGGGAGTAGCAATCAGCCCCAGCATTTT.

This chain joins TRBV7-9 and TRBJ1-6, with D uncertain. V was pared by 5 bases and J by 0 bases, with 8 bases between. Germline V gives CDR1 SEHNR, CDR2 FQNEAQ (reference sequence). The CDR3 has 15 amino acids. CDR3 residues: CASSGVSSYNSPLHF. DNA for the CDR3: TGTGCCAGCAGCGGGGTGAGCTCCTATAATTCACCCCTCCACTTT. Full variable domain (rest looked up from reference TRBV7-9 and TRBJ1-6): DTGVSQNPRHKITKRGQNVTFRCDPISEHNRLYWYRQTLGQGPEFLTYFQNEAQLEKSRLLSDRFSAERPKGSFSTLEIQRTEQGDSAMYLCASSGVSSYNSPLHFGNGTRLTVT.

This chain joins TRBV30 and TRBJ1-3; tentative D call: TRBD1 (5 bases). The V gene lost 3 bases and the J gene lost 0 bases, with 9 bases spanning the gap. This CDR3 has 14 residues. Germline V gene sequence: CDR1 GTSNPN, CDR2 SVGIG (reference sequence). The DNA of the CDR3 is TGTGCCTGGAGGAAAGGGACCTCTGGAAACACCATATATTTT. It is translated as CAWRKGTSGNTIYF.

V usage is TRBV11-2 and J usage is TRBJ2-5, with D possibly being TRBD1 (5 bases). CDR1 is SGHAT and CDR2 is FQNNGV in the germline V gene. Trimming removed 1 base at V and 4 bases at J, with 13 bases between. The CDR3 sequence is 15 residues long. The CDR3 bases are TGTGCCAGCAGCTTAGGTCGCCAGGGTACAGAGACCCAGTACTTC. Translated: CASSLGRQGTETQYF.

This chain uses TRBV4-1 with TRBJ2-5; a weak D match, TRBD1 (6 bases). The germline V and J ends were trimmed by 0 bases and 4 bases, with 21 bases remaining between them. This CDR3 is built from 18 residues. The germline gives CDR1 MGHRA, CDR2 YSYEKL. CDR3 loop: CASSQDGGRGTTRETQYF. The CDR3 DNA follows: TGCGCCAGCAGCCAAGATGGGGGCAGAGGGACAACCAGAGAGACCCAGTACTTC.

This chain connects TRBV2 to TRBJ2-1; TRBD2 agrees at 9 bases. This CDR3 is 17 amino acids long. The J segment lost 6 bases and the V segment lost 6 bases, leaving 15 bases of the junction unmatched. Germline CDR1 and CDR2: SNHLY and FYNNEI. The CDR3: CASRTLLSAGGFNEQFF. In DNA form, the CDR3 reads TGTGCCAGCAGGACCCTTCTCTCAGCGGGGGGCTTCAATGAGCAGTTCTTC.

J is TRBJ2-7 and V is TRBV6-1, with D unresolved. The CDR3 runs to 11 residues. Germline CDR1 MNHNS, CDR2 SASEGT. V lost 5 bases and J lost 0, with 2 bases in between. CDR3 region: CASSPSYEQYF. For the CDR3, the DNA is TGTGCCAGCAGTCCCTCCTACGAGCAGTACTTC.

This sequence joins TRBV19 and TRBJ1-3, with D unclear. The V gene lost 11 bases and the J gene lost 0 bases, with 14 bases spanning the gap. The CDR3 extends over 14 amino acids. CDR1 is LNHDA and CDR2 is SQIVND in the germline V gene (reference sequence). The DNA of the CDR3 is TGTGCCTCGGAGGGTCGGAACTCTGGAAACACCATATATTTT. It translates to CASEGRNSGNTIYF.

The count of this clone is one. The chain combines TRBV7-2 with TRBJ2-2, with 8 positions matching TRBD1. V dropped 8 bases and J dropped 8; count of bases not matched to a gene: 10. The CDR3 spans 14 residues. Per the germline V gene, CDR1 is SGHTA and CDR2 is FQGNSA. The chain's CDR3 is CASGVSGGEGELFF. Written as DNA, the CDR3 is TGTGCCAGCGGCGTATCAGGGGGCGAGGGGGAGCTGTTTTTT.

In DNA form, the CDR3 reads TGCAGCGGTTACGGGACAGGGGGGGGCGCTGAAGCTTTCTTT. Amino acid sequence: CSGYGTGGGAEAFF. The chain joins TRBV29-1 to TRBJ1-1, with TRBD1 identical over 11 bases. V gave up 7 bases and J gave up 6 bases; unmatched junction bases: 10. The CDR3 spans 14 residues. The germline gives CDR1 SQVTM, CDR2 ANQGSEA.

This chain links TRBV14 with TRBJ2-5, with no clear D. The germline V gene encodes CDR1 SGHDN and CDR2 FVKESK. Between the trimmed V and J ends, which lost 2 bases and 5 bases, there was a span of 6 bases. CDR3 length equals 12 residues. The CDR3 nucleotides are TGTGCCAGCAGCCAACGGTATGAGACCCAGTACTTC. It codes for CASSQRYETQYF.

The chain has TRBV15 and TRBJ2-1; TRBD1 matches at 9 bases. The CDR3 has 16 amino acids. The J segment lost 4 bases and the V segment lost 0 bases, leaving 4 bases of the junction unmatched. Germline assignment: CDR1 LNHNV and CDR2 YYDKDF (reference sequence). For the CDR3, the DNA is TGTGCCACCAGCAGAGATCAGGGGACAGGGTACAATGAGCAGTTCTTC. Its protein product is CATSRDQGTGYNEQFF.

Worth noting for this clone: Other nucleotide sequences in the sample specify the same CDR3. The chain has TRBV2 and TRBJ1-4; 7 nucleotides line up with TRBD1. V was pared by 5 bases and J by 5 bases, with 2 bases of the junction left unmatched. Germline V gives CDR1 SNHLY, CDR2 FYNNEI. The CDR3 length is 13 residues. The CDR3 here is CASSRDRNEKLFF. As DNA, the CDR3 is TGTGCCAGCAGTCGGGACAGAAATGAAAAACTGTTTTTT.

The V gene is TRBV28, the J gene TRBJ1-2; D ambiguous. Germline V gene data show CDR1 as MDHEN and CDR2 as SYDVKM. The CDR3 covers 12 residues. Trimming pared 3 bases from V and 5 bases from J, leaving 7 bases between. CDR3: CASSLSDYGYTF. The CDR3 bases are TGTGCCAGCAGTTTGTCAGATTATGGCTACACCTTC.

The chain links TRBV4-1 to TRBJ2-3, with D possibly matching TRBD1 (5 bases). The CDR3 has 17 residues. Germline values: CDR1 MGHRA, CDR2 YSYEKL. V was pared by 6 bases and J by 4 bases, with 23 bases between. For the CDR3, the DNA is TGCGCCAGCAGTGCCTACGAGTGGGGCCAATCAGCAGATACGCAGTATTTT. It encodes CASSAYEWGQSADTQYF.

The chain combines TRBV2 with TRBJ1-1; D remains ambiguous. CDR3 size: 13 residues. V lost 7 bases and J 1 base, leaving 10 bases between the germline ends. From germline, CDR1 is SNHLY and CDR2 FYNNEI. CDR3 region: CASTQDGNTEAFF. CDR3 sequence (DNA): TGTGCCAGCACCCAGGACGGGAACACTGAAGCTTTCTTT. Complete variable domain (other parts from reference TRBV2 and TRBJ1-1): EPEVTQTPSHQVTQMGQEVILRCVPISNHLYFYWYRQILGQKVEFLVSFYNNEISEKSEIFDDQFSVERPDGSNFTLKIRSTKLEDSAMYFCASTQDGNTEAFFGQGTRLTVV.

The V and J genes are TRBV11-2 and TRBJ2-7, with TRBD1 matching 7 bases. The V gene's germline CDR1 is SGHAT and CDR2 FQNNGV. V lost 2 bases to trimming and J lost 2 bases; unmatched junction nucleotides: 3. The CDR3 spans 14 residues. Written as DNA, the CDR3 is TGTGCCAGCAGCTTACGACAGGGCGCCTACGAGCAGTACGTC. As protein: CASSLRQGAYEQYV.